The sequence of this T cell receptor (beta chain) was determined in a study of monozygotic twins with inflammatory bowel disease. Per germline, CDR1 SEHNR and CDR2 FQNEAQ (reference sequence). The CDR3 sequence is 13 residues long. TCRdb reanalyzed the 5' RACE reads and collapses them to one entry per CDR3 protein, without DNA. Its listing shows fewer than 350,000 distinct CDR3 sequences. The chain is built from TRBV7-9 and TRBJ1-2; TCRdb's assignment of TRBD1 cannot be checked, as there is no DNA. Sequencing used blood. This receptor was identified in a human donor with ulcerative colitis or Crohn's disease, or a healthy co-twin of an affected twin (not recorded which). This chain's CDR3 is CASSSPDRRGYTF. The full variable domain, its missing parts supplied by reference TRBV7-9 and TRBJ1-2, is DTGVSQNPRHKITKRGQNVTFRCDPISEHNRLYWYRQTLGQGPEFLTYFQNEAQLEKSRLLSDRFSAERPKGSFSTLEIQRTEQGDSAMYLCASSSPDRRGYTFGSGTRLTVV.